This TCR beta chain was captured by sequencing in a study of early T cells in non-severe SARS-CoV-2 infection. The overall study: Bulk RNA from unsorted whole blood was sequenced; chains were unpaired. General study points: CD4 and private specificities were missed by VDJdb matching, which favored anti-spike CD8 responses.

This clonotype occurred a few times. Antigen specificity is unknown. J gave up 7 bases and V 4 bases, and 10 bases lay outside the gene matches. CDR3 length: 15 amino acids. Germline V CDR1 and CDR2: SGHNT, YENEEA. cDNA molecules, individually, were tagged with unique molecular identifiers. TCRdb used MiXCR to reprocess the 5' RACE reads, holding one entry per CDR3 protein. The table includes 68,000 or so distinct CDR3 sequences, less than 15% detected once. This clonotype originated in an adult who was a healthcare worker with PCR-confirmed SARS-CoV-2 infection or an uninfected control (not recorded which). Sequenced sample: whole blood. The rearrangement links TRBV11-3 to TRBJ2-5; TRBD2 aligns across 9 bases. The CDR3 DNA reads as TGTGCCAGCAGCTCCGAGCGGGGGGCCCTGGGGACCCAGTACTTC. Residues: CASSSERGALGTQYF.